Listed below are T cell receptor beta chains from one sample, sequenced in a study of OX40 agonist ivuxolimab in advanced cancers. The assay was immunoSEQ multiplex PCR, and TCRdb's table has in-frame clones only and misses some. The sample lists some 96,000 clones; 85% to 95% were seen once. This specimen consisted of CD4+ or CD8+ T cells sorted from blood, obtained in a trial of the OX40 agonist ivuxolimab. The receptors originated from an adult with an advanced solid tumor such as melanoma, head and neck, liver or kidney cancer. The CDR3 runs from the conserved cysteine through the conserved F or W. A D gene is named only where the DNA matches it firmly. Where a row states a size, it is once, few, many or the class of an expanded clone; other rows omit it.

D gene	V gene	J gene	clone size	CDR3 DNA	CDR3 protein
NA	TRBV7-9	TRBJ2-3	once	TGTGCCAGCAGCTTAGCGGGGGTATCAGATACGCAGTATTTT	CASSLAGVSDTQYF
NA	TRBV11-3	TRBJ1-2	NA	TGTGCCACCCGGTTGGCAGGGAGAAAAGGTGGCTACACCTTC	CATRLAGRKGGYTF
TRBD2	TRBV5-1	TRBJ2-1	NA	TGCGCCAGCAGCCAAGGACTAGCGATCTCTCTCGATGAGCAGTTCTTC	CASSQGLAISLDEQFF
TRBD1	TRBV28	TRBJ2-3	NA	TGTGCCAGCAGTTTCGTGGGACAGGGGTTAGCAGATACGCAGTATTTT	CASSFVGQGLADTQYF
TRBD2	TRBV5-8	TRBJ2-7	NA	TGTGCCACTGGGACTAGCGGGGGTTTCTCCTACGAGCAGTACTTC	CATGTSGGFSYEQYF
NA	TRBV5-4	TRBJ1-2	NA	TGTGCCAGCAGCTTGGGAGACATCTATGGCTACACCTTC	CASSLGDIYGYTF
NA	TRBV7-2	TRBJ1-1	NA	TGTGCCAGCAGCTTAGGGTTGTTACGGGGGGCGCGGAACACTGAAGCTTTCTTT	CASSLGLLRGARNTEAFF
NA	TRBV28	TRBJ2-5	NA	TGTGCCAGCAGTTTTGGCAGGGAACAGACCCAGTACTTC	CASSFGREQTQYF
NA	TRBV6-5	TRBJ2-4	NA	TGTGCCAGCAGAGGGCAGGGGGGGGCCAAAAACATTCAGTACTTC	CASRGQGGAKNIQYF
TRBD1	TRBV18	TRBJ1-4	NA	TGTGCCAGCTCACGGGACAGAACTAATGAAAAACTGTTTTTT	CASSRDRTNEKLFF
NA	TRBV7-2	TRBJ2-3	NA	TGTGCCAGCAGCTTAGACCGCACAGATACGCAGTATTTT	CASSLDRTDTQYF
NA	TRBV7-2	TRBJ2-3	NA	TGTGCCAGCAGCTTGTTACGGCAGTCAGATACGCAGTATTTT	CASSLLRQSDTQYF
TRBD2	TRBV7-9	TRBJ2-1	NA	TGTGCCAGCAGCCATTTAGTGGTGCGGGAGTCATCCTACAATGAGCAGTTCTTC	CASSHLVVRESSYNEQFF
NA	TRBV5-1	TRBJ2-5	NA	TGCGCCAGCAGCATAGAGGGTTTAGGAGAGACCCAGTACTTC	CASSIEGLGETQYF
TRBD2	TRBV10-3	TRBJ2-1	few	TGTGCCATCAGTGAGTCGATATCCACTAGCGGGAGTGGAAGTGAGCAGTTCTTC	CAISESISTSGSGSEQFF
TRBD1	TRBV30	TRBJ2-5	once	TGTGCCTGGAGAACTACAGGGGCAGAGACCCAGTACTTC	CAWRTTGAETQYF
NA	TRBV7-2	TRBJ2-1	once	TGTGCCAGCAGCCGTGACAGGAGCTCCTACAATGAGCAGTTCTTC	CASSRDRSSYNEQFF
NA	TRBV29-1	TRBJ2-4	NA	TGCAGCGCCCGGGACAAGGGAAACATTCAGTACTTC	CSARDKGNIQYF
NA	TRBV19	TRBJ2-6	NA	TGTGCCAGTAGTAACTCTGGGGCCAACGTCCTGACTTTC	CASSNSGANVLTF
TRBD2	TRBV11-3	TRBJ2-1	NA	TGTGCCAGCAGCTCCGGACTAGCGGGGGATGAGCAGTTCTTC	CASSSGLAGDEQFF
TRBD1	TRBV10-3	TRBJ1-1	NA	TGTGCCACTGGGACAGGGAACACTGAAGCTTTCTTT	CATGTGNTEAFF
NA	TRBV7-2	TRBJ2-2	NA	TGTGCCAGCAGCTTAGTTCCGGCGGGACTCGGGGAGCTGTTTTTT	CASSLVPAGLGELFF
NA	TRBV21-1	TRBJ1-2	once	TGTGCCAGCAGCAGGCGGGACGGAAGATATGGCTACACCTTC	CASSRRDGRYGYTF
NA	TRBV5-1	TRBJ1-4	NA	TGCGCCAGCAGCTTGGACTGGGGTGCGGCTAATGAAAAACTGTTTTTT	CASSLDWGAANEKLFF
NA	TRBV7-9	TRBJ1-3	NA	TGTGCCAGCAGCTTACAAGGAAACACCATATATTTT	CASSLQGNTIYF
NA	TRBV6-1	TRBJ2-3	once	TGTGCCAGCAGTGAATGGCGGCACGCGGGCACAGATACGCAGTATTTT	CASSEWRHAGTDTQYF
TRBD2	TRBV19	TRBJ2-3	NA	TGTGCCAGTAGTCCGAGGACTAGCGGGAAAGGGCAAGGGCAGTATTTT	CASSPRTSGKGQGQYF
NA	TRBV19	TRBJ2-5	NA	TGTGCCAGTAGTCTGGGACTTCGAGAGACCCAGTACTTC	CASSLGLRETQYF
TRBD1	TRBV28	TRBJ1-5	once	TGTGCCAGCACCCCCCCTGGCAGGGGGCAGCATCAGCCCCAGCATTTT	CASTPPGRGQHQPQHF
NA	TRBV19	TRBJ1-5	few	TGTGCCAGTAGATGGGGAATGGGCAGGGACAATCAGCCCCAGCATTTT	CASRWGMGRDNQPQHF
TRBD1	TRBV4-1	TRBJ1-5	NA	TGCGCCAGCAGCCAAGTCGGTGACAGGGGGTTCAGCAATCAGCCCCAGCATTTT	CASSQVGDRGFSNQPQHF
NA	TRBV9	TRBJ1-2	few	TGTGCCAGCAGCGGACATTCCTATGGCTACACCTTC	CASSGHSYGYTF
TRBD1	TRBV6-4	TRBJ2-6	NA	TGTGCCAGCAGTGATGTATGGGACAGCTCTGGGGCCAACGTCCTGACTTTC	CASSDVWDSSGANVLTF